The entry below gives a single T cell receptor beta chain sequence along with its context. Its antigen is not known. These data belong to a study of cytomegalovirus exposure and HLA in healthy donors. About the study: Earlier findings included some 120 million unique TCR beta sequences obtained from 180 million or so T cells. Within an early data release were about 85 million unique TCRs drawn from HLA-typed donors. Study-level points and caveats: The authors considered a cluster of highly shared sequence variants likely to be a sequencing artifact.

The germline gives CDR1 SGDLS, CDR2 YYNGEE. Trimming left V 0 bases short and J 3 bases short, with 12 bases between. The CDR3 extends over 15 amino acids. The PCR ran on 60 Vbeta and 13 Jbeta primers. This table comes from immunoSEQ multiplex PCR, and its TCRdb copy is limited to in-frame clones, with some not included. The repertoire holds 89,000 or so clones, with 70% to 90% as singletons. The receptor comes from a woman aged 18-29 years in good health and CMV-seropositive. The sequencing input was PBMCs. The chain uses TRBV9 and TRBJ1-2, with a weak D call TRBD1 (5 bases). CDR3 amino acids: CASSVASGRDYGYTF. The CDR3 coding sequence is TGTGCCAGCAGCGTAGCTTCAGGGAGGGACTATGGCTACACCTTC.